The source of this TCR beta chain is a study of Graves' ophthalmopathy and Graves' hyperthyroidism. This clonotype was seen many times. Amplified material comprised TCR beta CDR3 regions derived from RNA transcripts. First-round RT-PCR used HTBI primers; second-round multiplex PCR followed. TCRdb reanalysed the multiplex PCR reads using MiXCR and keeps one entry per CDR3 protein. The sample shows some 210,000 distinct CDR3 sequences, around 28% of them seen only once. Germline CDR1 is MNHNS and CDR2 is SASEGT. The CDR3 has 13 amino acids. V gave up 5 bases and J gave up 8 bases, with 15 bases separating them.

The rearrangement uses TRBV6-1 and TRBJ1-2, with D maybe TRBD1 (6 bases). Material: peripheral blood. This clonotype was sampled from a man aged 50-60 years with Graves' ophthalmopathy. CDR3 coding DNA: TGTGCCAGCAGTCGAACGGACAGCCAGGGCTACACCTTC. Its protein is CASSRTDSQGYTF.